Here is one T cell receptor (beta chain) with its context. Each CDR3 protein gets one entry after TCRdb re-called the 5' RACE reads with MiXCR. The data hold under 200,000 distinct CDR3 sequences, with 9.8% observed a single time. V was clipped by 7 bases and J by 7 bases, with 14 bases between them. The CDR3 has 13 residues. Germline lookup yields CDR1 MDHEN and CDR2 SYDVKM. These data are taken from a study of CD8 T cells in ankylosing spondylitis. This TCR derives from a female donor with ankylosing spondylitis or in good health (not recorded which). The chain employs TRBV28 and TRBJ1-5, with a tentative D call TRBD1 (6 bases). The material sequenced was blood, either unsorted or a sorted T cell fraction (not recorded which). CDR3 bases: TGTGCCAGCACCTACAGGGTCGGGCAGCCCCAGCATTTT. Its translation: CASTYRVGQPQHF.